The clone carrying this TCR beta chain was found once. Antigen specificity is unknown. Expressed TCRB transcripts were sequenced because the isolated RNA had all been reverse transcribed beforehand. Sequenced by immunoSEQ multiplex PCR; TCRdb stores in-frame clones only, minus some. The repertoire holds about 25,000 clones, with about 70% as singletons. A single heparinised draw of about 100 mL on average was taken per donor. Each of the CD4+ naive, central memory, regulatory and stem cell-like memory populations was sorted via CD45RO/CCR7/CD25/CD127/CD95/CD27. Once sorted, every population was more than 95% pure. The data belong to a study of beta chain features in type 1 diabetes. Background on the study: Sorted cell examination encompassed under 130 million cells across all samples. Study-level findings and limits: Moderate but significant shortening of TCRB CDR3s was recorded in all four CD4+ subsets from Type 1 diabetes patients.

V trimming: 4 bases; J trimming: 1 base; junction bases outside the gene matches: 6. CDR1 and CDR2 from the germline V gene are GTSNPN and SVGIG (reference sequence). The CDR3 covers 16 residues. This sequence joins TRBV30 and TRBJ2-5; the match to TRBD2 covers 13 bases. The sequenced sample consisted of stem cell memory CD4+ T cells from blood. The source is a woman in her forties with type 1 diabetes. The chain's CDR3 is CAWKLAGGGIQETQYF. In DNA, the CDR3 is TGTGCCTGGAAACTAGCGGGAGGGGGCATCCAAGAGACCCAGTACTTC.